This TCR beta chain was sequenced for a study of CD8+ T cells in alopecia areata. In the study overall: Administration of oral tofacitinib to treated patients was at 5 to 10 mg twice daily. General study results and limits: Tofacitinib delivered significant drops in scalp clonality and in expanded CD8+ clones among the top 100. Persistence in scalp and blood during tofacitinib was observed for many expanded lesional clones.

Details on this clone: Its antigen is unidentified.

Treatment indicated: oral pan-JAK inhibitor, 5-10 mg twice daily. The researchers isolated CD4+ and CD8+ T cells from PBMCs by sorting. RNA, once extracted, was reverse transcribed into cDNA for use as the sequencing template. Assay used: immunoSEQ multiplex PCR; TCRdb lists only in-frame clones, some missing. There are 150,000 to 250,000 clones in the sample; 55% to 70% occur only once, and more than 5.5% lies in the top ten. The sequence was obtained from a human donor with alopecia areata. Material: CD4+ T cells sorted from blood, obtained at week 24, from a patient treated with tofacitinib.

CDR3 sequence: CSVEGSRRDTQYF. CDR3 DNA sequence: TGCAGCGTTGAAGGGTCCAGGAGGGATACGCAGTATTTT. The chain recombines TRBV29-1 with TRBJ2-3; a possible D gene is TRBD2 (5 bases). The V gene's germline CDR1 is SQVTM and CDR2 ANQGSEA. V lost 1 base, J lost 6 bases, and 11 bases lay in between. This CDR3 spans 13 amino acids.